Following are 10 T cell receptor beta chains from one sample sequenced in a study of prognosis after radiotherapy for stage I lung cancer. The genomic DNA TCR beta CDR3 region underwent two rounds of multiplex PCR. With primers specific to each TRBV and TRBJ gene, the first-round PCR was performed. TCRdb re-called the multiplex PCR reads through MiXCR, storing one row per CDR3 protein. The sample has fewer than 25,000 distinct CDR3 sequences, 40% to 55% seen once. This specimen consisted of PBMCs, obtained before or after stereotactic body radiation therapy (not recorded which). Receptors were obtained from a donor over 45 with non-small cell lung cancer.

The rearrangement joins TRBV28 to TRBJ2-4; 7 nucleotides align to TRBD1. V was pared by 6 bases and J by 6 bases, with 5 bases of the junction left unmatched. Germline CDR1 is MDHEN and CDR2 is SYDVKM. The CDR3 has 13 amino acids. The CDR3 region is CASSRTGSNIQYF. The CDR3 coding sequence is TGTGCCAGCAGCCGGACAGGATCAAACATTCAGTACTTC.

The chain combines TRBV15 with TRBJ1-5; 7 bases align to TRBD1. Trimming at V came to 1 base and at J to 7 bases, leaving 13 bases not matched to a gene. CDR1 and CDR2 from the germline V gene are LNHNV and YYDKDF (reference sequence). The CDR3 has 17 amino acids. The CDR3 nucleotides read TGTGCCACCAGCAGAGGATCGACAGGGCATTTACGGCAGCCCCAGCATTTT. This translates into CATSRGSTGHLRQPQHF.

As for this clonotype: It is likely a read error, because the conserved phenylalanine at the end of the CDR3 is missing. The J gene is TRBJ2-7, the V gene TRBV11-2; D not resolved. Between the trimmed V and J ends, which lost 8 bases and 5 bases, there was a span of 19 bases. The V gene's germline CDR1 is SGHAT and CDR2 FQNNGV. The CDR3 totals 14 residues. This CDR3 reads CASGDTPGSNEQYS. The CDR3 coding sequence is TGTGCCAGCGGCGATACCCCCGGCAGTAACGAGCAGTACTCC.

Regarding this clonotype: Relative to the germline gene, one junction end is altered; a read error may explain this. The chain uses TRBV28 and TRBJ2-3; 10 bases align to TRBD1. In germline, CDR1 is MDHEN, CDR2 SYDVKM. The CDR3 extends over 15 amino acids. The CDR3 is CSSSGAGQGTDTQYF. The CDR3 DNA reads as TGTTCCAGCAGTGGGGCGGGACAGGGGACAGATACGCAGTATTTC. Variable domain in full (rest from reference TRBV28 and TRBJ2-3): DVKVTQSSRYLVKRTGEKVFLECVQDMDHENMFWYRQDPGLGLRLIYFSYDVKMKEKGDIPEGYSVSREKKERFSLILESASTNQTSMYLCSSSGAGQGTDTQYFGPGTRLTVL.

As for this clonotype: A much larger clone differs from this one at a single base, so this may be a read error. This CDR3 is CASSSTMDMSNIQYF. The CDR3 DNA reads as TGTGCCAGCAGCTCGACAATGGACATGTCGAACATTCAGTACTTC. The chain employs TRBV7-8 and TRBJ2-4; possibly TRBD1 for D (5 bases). The germline gives CDR1 SGHVS, CDR2 FQNEAQ. This CDR3 region has 15 residues. Trimming removed 4 bases at V and 7 bases at J, with 17 bases between.

The V call is TRBV19, the J call TRBJ1-5; D is possibly TRBD1 (6 bases). The germline V and J ends were trimmed by 4 bases and 3 bases, with 16 bases remaining between them. This CDR3 is built from 16 residues. Per the germline V gene, CDR1 is LNHDA and CDR2 is SQIVND (reference sequence). CDR3 DNA: TGTGCCAGTAGTACCACAGGGACCGACTACAATCAGCCCCAGCATTTT. Translated, it gives CASSTTGTDYNQPQHF.

The table lists this clonotype with many counts. V is TRBV30 and J is TRBJ2-3, with 7 nucleotides matching TRBD1. With 3 bases clipped from V and 3 bases from J, the junction kept 6 bases outside the gene matches. Germline V gene data show CDR1 as GTSNPN and CDR2 as SVGIG (reference sequence). The CDR3 runs to 14 residues. In DNA form, the CDR3 reads TGTGCCTGGAGCCGGGGACAGCCAACAGATACGCAGTATTTT. Protein: CAWSRGQPTDTQYF.

This chain uses TRBV20-1 with TRBJ1-1; possibly TRBD1 for D (6 bases). Trimming shortened V by 5 bases and J by 3 bases, and 16 bases separated the two germline ends. This CDR3 spans 14 amino acids. Looked up from germline, CDR1 is DFQATT and CDR2 is SNEGSKA (reference sequence). The CDR3 sequence is CSAPSQGLDTEAFF. The CDR3 nucleotides read TGCAGTGCTCCTTCACAGGGCTTAGACACTGAAGCTTTCTTT.

This clonotype showed up many times. V usage is TRBV28 and J usage is TRBJ2-1; the match to TRBD2 covers 11 bases. Germline values: CDR1 MDHEN, CDR2 SYDVKM. The CDR3 sequence is 16 residues long. V gave up 2 bases and J gave up 7 bases; unmatched junction bases: 7. The CDR3: CASSLLTSGRLNEQFF. The CDR3 DNA reads as TGTGCCAGCAGTTTACTTACTAGCGGGAGACTAAATGAGCAGTTCTTC.

This clonotype was counted ten times or more. This chain links TRBV3-1 with TRBJ2-1, with 9 bases aligning to TRBD1. Germline assignment: CDR1 LGHDT and CDR2 YNNKEL (reference sequence). The CDR3 is 14 residues long. The V and J ends lost 4 bases and 5 bases, in that order; junction bases with no gene match: 3. Here the CDR3 DNA reads TGTGCCAGCAGCCGGACAGGGGCGAACAATGAGCAGTTCTTC. The encoded protein is CASSRTGANNEQFF.